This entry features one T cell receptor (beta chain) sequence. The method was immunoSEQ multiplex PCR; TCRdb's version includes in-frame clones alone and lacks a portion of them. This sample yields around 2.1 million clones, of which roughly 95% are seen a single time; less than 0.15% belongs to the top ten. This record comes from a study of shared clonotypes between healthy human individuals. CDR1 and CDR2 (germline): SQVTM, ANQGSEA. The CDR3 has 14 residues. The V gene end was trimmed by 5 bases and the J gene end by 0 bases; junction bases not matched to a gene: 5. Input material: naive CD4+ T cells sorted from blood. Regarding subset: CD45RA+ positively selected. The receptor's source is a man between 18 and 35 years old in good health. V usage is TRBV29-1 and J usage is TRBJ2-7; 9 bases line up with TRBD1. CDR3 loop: CSVPGQGGSYEQYF. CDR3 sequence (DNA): TGCAGCGTTCCGGGACAGGGTGGCTCCTACGAGCAGTACTTC.